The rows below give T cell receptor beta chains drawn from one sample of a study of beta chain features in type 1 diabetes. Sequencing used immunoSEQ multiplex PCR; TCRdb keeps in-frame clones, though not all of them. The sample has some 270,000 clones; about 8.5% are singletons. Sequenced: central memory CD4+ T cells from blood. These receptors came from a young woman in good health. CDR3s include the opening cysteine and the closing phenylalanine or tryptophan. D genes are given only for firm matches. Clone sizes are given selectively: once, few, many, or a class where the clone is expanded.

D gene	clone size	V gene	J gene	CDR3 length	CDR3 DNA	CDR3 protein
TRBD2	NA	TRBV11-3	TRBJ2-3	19	TGTGCCAGCAGCCCGTTACTAGCGGGAGTGGGGTACAGCACAGATACGCAGTATTTT	CASSPLLAGVGYSTDTQYF
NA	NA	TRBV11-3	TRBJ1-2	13	TGTGCCAGCTCCGGGATAAATAACTATGGCTACACCTTC	CASSGINNYGYTF
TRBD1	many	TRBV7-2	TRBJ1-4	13	TGTGCCAGCAGCCTCCCCGGGACAGGGGAACTGTTTTTT	CASSLPGTGELFF
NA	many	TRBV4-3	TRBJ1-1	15	TGCGCCAGCAGCCAAGATGGCAGAGGGGACACTGAAGCTTTCTTT	CASSQDGRGDTEAFF
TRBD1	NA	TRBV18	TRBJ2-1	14	TGTGCCAGCTCACCAGGACAGGGTTTCGGTGAGCAGTTCTTC	CASSPGQGFGEQFF
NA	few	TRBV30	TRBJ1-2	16	TGTGCCTGGATTCGGTTTTCGACGCAGACTAACTATGGCTACACCTTC	CAWIRFSTQTNYGYTF
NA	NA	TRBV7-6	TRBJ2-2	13	TGTGCCAGCAGCTTAGCGGAGGGCGGGGAGCTGTTTTTT	CASSLAEGGELFF
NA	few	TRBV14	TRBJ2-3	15	TGTGCCAGCAGCCAGTGGGGGGCACGGACAGATACGCAGTATTTT	CASSQWGARTDTQYF
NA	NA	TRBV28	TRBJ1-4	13	TGTGCCAGCAGTACGCGCATATGGGAAAAACTGTTTTTT	CASSTRIWEKLFF
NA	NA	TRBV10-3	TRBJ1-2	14	TGTGCCAGCAGTTTCCAGGGAGCCACCTATGGCTACACCTTC	CASSFQGATYGYTF
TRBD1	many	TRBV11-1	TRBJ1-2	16	TGTGCCAGCAGCTACTCCCTTCCTGGACAGGGATATGGCTACACCTTC	CASSYSLPGQGYGYTF
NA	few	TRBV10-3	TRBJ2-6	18	TGTGCCATCAGTGAGGGAGGGCGCCCTTCCTCTGGGGCCAACGTCCTGACTTTC	CAISEGGRPSSGANVLTF
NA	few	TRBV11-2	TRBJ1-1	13	TGTGCCAGCAGCTTTCAGGGCCGGCGTGAAGCTTTCTTT	CASSFQGRREAFF
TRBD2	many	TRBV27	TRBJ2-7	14	TGTGCCAGCAGTTTACAGCGGGAGTTTTACGAGCAGTACTTC	CASSLQREFYEQYF
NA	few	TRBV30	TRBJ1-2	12	TGTGCCTGGAGGCCAGGACACTATGGCTACACCTTC	CAWRPGHYGYTF
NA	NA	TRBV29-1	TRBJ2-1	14	TGCAGCGTTGAAGATTTGAGGTCATACAATGAGCAGTTCTTC	CSVEDLRSYNEQFF
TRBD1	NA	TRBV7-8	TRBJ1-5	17	TGTGCCAGCAGCTTAGGGGTTGAAGGAGGGGGCAGTCAGCCCCAGCATTTT	CASSLGVEGGGSQPQHF
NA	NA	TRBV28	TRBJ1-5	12	TGTGCCAGCAGTCTGGCCCATCAGCCCCAGCATTTT	CASSLAHQPQHF
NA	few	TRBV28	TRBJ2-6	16	TGTGCCAGCATTCGGACGGGGGTCTCCGGGGCCAACGTCCTGACTTTC	CASIRTGVSGANVLTF
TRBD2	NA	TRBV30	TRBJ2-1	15	TGTGCCTGGAGTCTAGGTAGCGGGAGGAACAATGAGCAGTTCTTC	CAWSLGSGRNNEQFF
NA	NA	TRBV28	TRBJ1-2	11	TGTGCCAGCAGTTTTGTCAATGGCTACACCTTC	CASSFVNGYTF
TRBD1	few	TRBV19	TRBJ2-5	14	TGTGCCAGTGCCGGGACAGCCGTCGGAGAGACCCAGTACTTC	CASAGTAVGETQYF
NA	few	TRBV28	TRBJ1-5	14	TGTGCCAGCAGCTCAGGTGGGATCAATCAGCCCCAGCATTTT	CASSSGGINQPQHF
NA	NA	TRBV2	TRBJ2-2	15	TGTGCCAGCAGGGGCGGGACAGCGAACACCGGGGAGCTGTTTTTT	CASRGGTANTGELFF
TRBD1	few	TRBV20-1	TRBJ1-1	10	TGCAGTGCCGGGGACAGGGGAGCTTTCTTT	CSAGDRGAFF
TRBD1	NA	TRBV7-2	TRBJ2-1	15	TGTGCCAGCAGCCCCGGGACAGGGTACTACAATGAGCAGTTCTTC	CASSPGTGYYNEQFF
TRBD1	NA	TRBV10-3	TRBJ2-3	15	TGTGCCATCAGCCCGACAGGGGCTAGCACAGATACGCAGTATTTT	CAISPTGASTDTQYF
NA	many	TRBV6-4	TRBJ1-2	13	TGTGCCAGCAGTGCCGGCGGAGCCTATGGCTACACCTTC	CASSAGGAYGYTF
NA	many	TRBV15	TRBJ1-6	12	TGTGCCACCAGGTGGGGGAATTCACCCCTCCACTTT	CATRWGNSPLHF
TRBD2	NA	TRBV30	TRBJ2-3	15	TGTGCCTGGAGTGTAAGCGGGAGGGCCGTAGATACGCAGTATTTT	CAWSVSGRAVDTQYF
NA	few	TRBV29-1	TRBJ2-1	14	TGCAGCGTTGGTGGTCAACAACGGGCCAATGAGCAGTTCTTC	CSVGGQQRANEQFF
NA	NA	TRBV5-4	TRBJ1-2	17	TGTGCCAGCAGTCCCCTTTCCGGGGCAGGTTTACTCTATGGCTACACCTTC	CASSPLSGAGLLYGYTF
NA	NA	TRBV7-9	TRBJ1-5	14	TGTGCCAGCAGCTCGTCGGGCGACCGCGGCCCCCAGCATTTT	CASSSSGDRGPQHF
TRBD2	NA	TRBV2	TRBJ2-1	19	TGTGCCAGCAGTGCTACACACACCTCGGCGGGAGGGTCGTACAATGAGCAGTTCTTC	CASSATHTSAGGSYNEQFF
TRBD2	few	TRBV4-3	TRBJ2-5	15	TGCGCCAGCAGCCCTAGCGGGGGTTATGGGGAGACCCAGTACTTC	CASSPSGGYGETQYF
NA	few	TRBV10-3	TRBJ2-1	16	TGTGCCATCATGGGGACCACACTGGGCTCCTACAATGAGCAGTTCTTC	CAIMGTTLGSYNEQFF
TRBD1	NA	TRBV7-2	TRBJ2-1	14	TGTGCCTGCGCGTTGGACAGGGCGCGGAATGAGCAGTTCTTC	CACALDRARNEQFF
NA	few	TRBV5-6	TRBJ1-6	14	TGTGCCAGCAGCTTGGAGAGGGCAAATTCACCCCTCCACTTT	CASSLERANSPLHF
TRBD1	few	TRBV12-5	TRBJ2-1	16	TGTGCTAGTGGCCTAGCAGGGGACAGGGGATTACGTGAGCAGTTCTTC	CASGLAGDRGLREQFF
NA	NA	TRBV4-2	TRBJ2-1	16	TGTGCCAGCAGCCCGAGTGAGAATCCGGGTGGGAATGAGCAGTTCTTC	CASSPSENPGGNEQFF
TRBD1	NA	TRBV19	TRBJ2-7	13	TGTGCCAGTAGTCGTGACAGGGCATACGAGCAGTACTTC	CASSRDRAYEQYF
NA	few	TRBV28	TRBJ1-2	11	TGTGCCAGCAGTCAAAACTATGGCTACACCTTC	CASSQNYGYTF
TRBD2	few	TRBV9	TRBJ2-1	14	TGTGCCAGCAGCCCAAGTACGGGGGGTCGGGAGCAGTTCTTC	CASSPSTGGREQFF
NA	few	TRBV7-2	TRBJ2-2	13	TGTGCCAGCAGCTCCCAGAAAACCGGGGAGCTGTTTTTT	CASSSQKTGELFF
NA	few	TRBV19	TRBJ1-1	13	TGTGCCTCAAGGACGGAACTTTACACTGAAGCTTTCTTT	CASRTELYTEAFF
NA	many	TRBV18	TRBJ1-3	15	TGTGCCAGCTCTCCACAGGGCCACTCTGGAAACACCATATATTTT	CASSPQGHSGNTIYF
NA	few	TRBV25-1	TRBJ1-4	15	TGTGCCAGCAGTGAATTTGCGGGGGAGGATGAAAAACTGTTTTTT	CASSEFAGEDEKLFF
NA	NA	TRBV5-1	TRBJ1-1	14	TGCGCCAGCCGGGGCAGTCCTAACTCAAACGAAGCTTTCTTT	CASRGSPNSNEAFF
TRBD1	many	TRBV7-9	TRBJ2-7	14	TGTGCCAGCAGCGAAGGACAGGAAAGCTACGAGCAGTACTTC	CASSEGQESYEQYF
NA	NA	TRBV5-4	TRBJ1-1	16	TGTGCCAGCAGCTTAGGCCGCAGCTCTTTGAACACTGAAGCTTTCTTT	CASSLGRSSLNTEAFF
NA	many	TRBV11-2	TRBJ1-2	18	TGTGCCAGCAGCTTAGCTCGGACTGGGGGACCCTTCCCCTATGGCTACACCTTC	CASSLARTGGPFPYGYTF
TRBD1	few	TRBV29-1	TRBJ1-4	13	TGCAGCGTGATGACAGGGTCGGGAGAAAAACTGTTTTTT	CSVMTGSGEKLFF
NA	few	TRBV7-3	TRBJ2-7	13	TGTGCCAGCAGCTATGGCGGGACCTACGAGCAGTACTTC	CASSYGGTYEQYF
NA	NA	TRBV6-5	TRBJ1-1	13	TGTGCCAGCAGTTTGCTCTTGAACACTGAAGCTTTCTTT	CASSLLLNTEAFF
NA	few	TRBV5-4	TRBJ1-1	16	TGTGCCAGCAGCCATGAGGCCACGGGGGCACGAACTGAAGCTTTCTTT	CASSHEATGARTEAFF
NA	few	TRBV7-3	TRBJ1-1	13	TGTGCCAGCAGCTCCAGGGTGAACACTGAAGCTTTCTTT	CASSSRVNTEAFF
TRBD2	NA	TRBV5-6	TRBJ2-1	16	TGTGCCAGCACCCGCACAGCGGGAGGGCATGGAAATGAGCAGTTCTTC	CASTRTAGGHGNEQFF
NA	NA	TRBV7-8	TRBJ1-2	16	TGTGCCAGCAGCTTAGGTGGACTTTCCGTACTGAGTGGCTACACCTTC	CASSLGGLSVLSGYTF
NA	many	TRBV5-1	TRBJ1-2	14	TGCGCCAGCAGACCGGGGGCGGAGACCTATGGCTACACCTTC	CASRPGAETYGYTF
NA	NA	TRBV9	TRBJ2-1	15	TGTGCCAGCAGCGTAGGTGGGGACACCTACAATGAGCAGTTCTTC	CASSVGGDTYNEQFF